Following are 30 T cell receptor beta chains from one sample sequenced in a study of control samples from healthy donors and cancer patients. Measured with immunoSEQ multiplex PCR; TCRdb has only the in-frame clones, and not every one. The sample contains under 90,000 clones, roughly 92% of which appear only once. The sample taken for sequencing was blood. The receptors shown here come from a woman aged 55-70 years in good health.

The chain carries TRBV28 and TRBJ1-6, with TRBD1 identical over 9 bases. The ends lost 5 bases at V and 10 bases at J; junction bases unmatched: 9. The CDR3 sequence is 15 residues long. In germline, CDR1 is MDHEN, CDR2 SYDVKM. The CDR3 DNA is TGTGCCAGCAGTACAGGGGGCGTTTTTAGGTCACCCCTCCACTTT. Protein product: CASSTGGVFRSPLHF. Based on the CDR3 plus reference TRBV28 and TRBJ1-6, the full variable domain is DVKVTQSSRYLVKRTGEKVFLECVQDMDHENMFWYRQDPGLGLRLIYFSYDVKMKEKGDIPEGYSVSREKKERFSLILESASTNQTSMYLCASSTGGVFRSPLHFGNGTRLTVT.

This chain joins TRBV18 and TRBJ2-3; no clear D. Trimming left V 3 bases short and J 2 bases short, with 6 bases between. Germline V gives CDR1 KGHSH, CDR2 LQKENI. The CDR3 has 13 amino acids. The CDR3 region has the DNA TGTGCCAGCTCACCGCACCACACAGATACGCAGTATTTT. Protein product: CASSPHHTDTQYF.

V gene TRBV28 combines with J gene TRBJ1-1; a possible D gene is TRBD1 (6 bases). Germline V lookup: CDR1 MDHEN, CDR2 SYDVKM. Trimming removed 3 bases from V and 4 bases from J, with 15 bases in between. This CDR3 has 15 residues. CDR3 loop: CASSLAGTTGTEAFF. DNA for the CDR3: TGTGCCAGCAGTTTGGCAGGGACAACGGGCACTGAAGCTTTCTTT.

This chain links TRBV4-1 with TRBJ1-2, with D unclear. With 4 bases removed from V and 0 bases from J, the gap between germline ends came to 15 bases. The CDR3 is made up of 16 amino acids. Germline V lookup: CDR1 MGHRA, CDR2 YSYEKL. CDR3 nucleotides: TGCGCCAGCAGCCTTATCGACGAGAACTCTAACTATGGCTACACCTTC. Encoded protein: CASSLIDENSNYGYTF.

The chain combines TRBV28 with TRBJ2-7; 13 bases map to TRBD2. The germline gives CDR1 MDHEN, CDR2 SYDVKM. The CDR3 extends over 20 amino acids. Losses at the gene ends were 6 bases for V and 0 bases for J; bases not matched to a gene: 17. The chain's CDR3 is CASSFGLAGEVKSSSYEQYF. DNA of the CDR3: TGTGCCAGCAGCTTCGGACTAGCGGGAGAAGTGAAATCGAGCTCCTACGAGCAGTACTTC.

Only one count was recorded for this clone. The V and J genes are TRBV7-2 and TRBJ2-1; TRBD2 matches 8 bases. Germline V gives CDR1 SGHTA, CDR2 FQGNSA. There are 13 residues in the CDR3. V dropped 2 bases and J dropped 9; count of bases not matched to a gene: 3. CDR3 amino acids: CASSLTGRAEQFF. In DNA, the CDR3 is TGTGCCAGCAGCTTAACCGGGAGGGCTGAGCAGTTCTTC. Variable domain in full (rest from reference TRBV7-2 and TRBJ2-1): GAGVSQSPSNKVTEKGKDVELRCDPISGHTALYWYRQSLGQGLEFLIYFQGNSAPDKSGLPSDRFSAERTGGSVSTLTIQRTQQEDSAVYLCASSLTGRAEQFFGPGTRLTVL.

CDR3 bases: TGTGCCAGCAGCTCATATTACAATGAGCAGTTCTTC. This sequence encodes CASSSYYNEQFF. V is TRBV6-2 or TRBV6-3 and J is TRBJ2-1; D remains ambiguous. Germline CDR1 reads MNHEY; CDR2 reads SVGEGT. The CDR3 covers 12 residues. Trimming removed 6 bases from V and 4 bases from J, with 7 bases in between.

The chain uses TRBV4-1 and TRBJ1-4; the D gene is possibly TRBD1 (5 bases). Looked up from germline, CDR1 is MGHRA and CDR2 is YSYEKL. V dropped 2 bases and J dropped 3 bases, with 10 bases sitting between them. The CDR3 has 15 amino acids. The CDR3 DNA reads as TGCGCCAGCAGCCAACTAGGGGTACCTAATGAAAAACTGTTTTTT. This sequence encodes CASSQLGVPNEKLFF.

This clone occurred once. V gene TRBV28 combines with J gene TRBJ1-4; D is perhaps TRBD1 (5 bases). V was cut by 6 bases and J by 7 bases, with 9 bases left in between. The CDR3 runs 12 residues. Germline CDR1 and CDR2: MDHEN and SYDVKM. The CDR3 loop reads CASSGGGEKLFF. DNA of the CDR3: TGTGCCAGCAGCGGGGGGGGTGAAAAACTGTTTTTT.

The CDR3 DNA follows: TGTGCCAGCAGTTTCAGGGGGTTAGTAGGATGGAATGAGCAGTTCTTC. This encodes CASSFRGLVGWNEQFF. The genes are TRBV27 and TRBJ2-1, with TRBD1 matching 7 bases. The V and J ends lost 3 bases and 7 bases, in that order; junction bases with no gene match: 12. Germline V lookup: CDR1 MNHEY, CDR2 SMNVEV (reference sequence). The CDR3 spans 16 residues.

This clone was picked up one time. This chain uses TRBV5-8 with TRBJ1-5; D remains ambiguous. The length of the CDR3 is 12 residues. Germline-derived CDR1 and CDR2 are SGHTS and YDEGEE. Trimming cost V 1 base and J 7 bases, with 6 bases left between them. CDR3 in amino acids: CASSLRPQPQHF. The CDR3 DNA reads TGTGCCAGCAGCTTGAGGCCCCAGCCCCAGCATTTT.

This sequence joins TRBV24-1 and TRBJ1-2; TRBD1 is a possible D gene (5 bases). The CDR3 covers 13 residues. V lost 7 bases and J lost 5, with 13 bases in between. From germline, CDR1 is KGHDR and CDR2 SFDVKD. CDR3 sequence (DNA): TGTGCCACCAGCCCAGGGTCGGGATATGGCTACACCTTC. It is translated as CATSPGSGYGYTF.

This clone was recorded once. V usage is TRBV11-2 and J usage is TRBJ2-1; no reliable D call. Germline assignment: CDR1 SGHAT and CDR2 FQNNGV. The V gene lost 5 bases and the J gene lost 0 bases, with 14 bases spanning the gap. This CDR3 has 16 amino acids. The CDR3 protein is CASSQRPQSSYNEQFF. The CDR3 DNA reads TGTGCCAGCAGCCAAAGGCCCCAGAGCTCCTACAATGAGCAGTTCTTC.

The chain links TRBV5-8 to TRBJ2-7; D tentatively reads TRBD1 or TRBD2 (5 bases each). Germline CDR1 reads SGHTS; CDR2 reads YDEGEE. The V end was cut by 5 bases, the J end by 2 bases, with 14 bases between. The CDR3 length is 14 residues. The CDR3: CASRTTWGTYEQYF. In DNA, the CDR3 is TGTGCCAGCAGGACTACGTGGGGGACCTACGAGCAGTACTTC.

V usage is TRBV2 and J usage is TRBJ2-5; no clear D gene. V gave up 6 bases and J gave up 5 bases, with 7 bases separating them. Germline CDR1 reads SNHLY; CDR2 reads FYNNEI. The CDR3 contains 11 residues. The CDR3 DNA is TGTGCCAGCAGGTTGGGGGAGACCCAGTACTTC. Protein sequence: CASRLGETQYF. The full variable domain, in which reference TRBV2 and TRBJ2-5 provide the parts outside the CDR3, is EPEVTQTPSHQVTQMGQEVILRCVPISNHLYFYWYRQILGQKVEFLVSFYNNEISEKSEIFDDQFSVERPDGSNFTLKIRSTKLEDSAMYFCASRLGETQYFGPGTRLLVL.

V is TRBV4-1 and J is TRBJ2-6; no definite D call. V lost 1 base, J lost 0 bases, and 4 bases lay in between. The CDR3 extends over 15 amino acids. CDR1 and CDR2 from the germline V gene are MGHRA and YSYEKL. CDR3 nucleotides: TGCGCCAGCAGCCAAGTGATCTCTGGGGCCAACGTCCTGACTTTC. It codes for CASSQVISGANVLTF.

This clone was observed a single time. The chain links TRBV7-2 to TRBJ2-1, with D hard to call. The length of the CDR3 is 12 residues. CDR1 and CDR2 from the germline V gene are SGHTA and FQGNSA. The germline V and J ends were trimmed by 5 bases and 6 bases, with 8 bases remaining between them. The CDR3 here is CASSATLNEQFF. CDR3 in DNA: TGTGCCAGCAGCGCGACCCTCAATGAGCAGTTCTTC.

This clone was seen just once. The gene calls are TRBV4-1 and TRBJ1-2; no firm D call. The germline V and J ends were trimmed by 5 bases and 1 base, with 14 bases remaining between them. CDR1 is MGHRA and CDR2 is YSYEKL in the germline V gene. CDR3 length: 15 amino acids. CDR3 DNA sequence: TGCGCCAGCAGCTTATCGGAGGGATTTAACTATGGCTACACCTTC. This sequence encodes CASSLSEGFNYGYTF.

CDR3 DNA sequence: TGTGCCAGTAGTCCCACACAGGGACGCACTGAAGCTTTCTTT. Translation gives CASSPTQGRTEAFF. V is TRBV19 and J is TRBJ1-1, with a tentative D call TRBD1 (6 bases). The germline gives CDR1 LNHDA, CDR2 SQIVND (reference sequence). Trimming removed 5 bases at V and 4 bases at J, with 14 bases between. The CDR3 totals 14 residues.

The chain couples TRBV15 to TRBJ2-7; D assignment may be TRBD1 or TRBD2 (5 bases each). V lost 8 bases, J lost 2 bases, and 37 bases lay in between. CDR3 length: 21 amino acids. CDR1 and CDR2 (germline): LNHNV, YYDKDF (reference sequence). The CDR3 region has the DNA TGTGCCACCGGCCCAGAGAGAAGGGTGGGATTCCGGGGCAGGAATACCTACGAGCAGTACTTC. Translation gives CATGPERRVGFRGRNTYEQYF.

This rearrangement joins TRBV30 to TRBJ1-1; D is undetermined. V dropped 4 bases and J dropped 5 bases, with 14 bases sitting between them. Germline V gene sequence: CDR1 GTSNPN, CDR2 SVGIG (reference sequence). CDR3 length: 13 amino acids. Here the CDR3 reads CAWNHRVRTEAFF. The CDR3 region has the DNA TGTGCCTGGAATCACCGGGTTAGGACTGAAGCTTTCTTT.

This chain connects TRBV11-2 to TRBJ2-3; 8 bases align to TRBD2. The CDR3 is 15 residues long. Losses at the gene ends were 6 bases for V and 4 bases for J; bases not matched to a gene: 9. CDR1 and CDR2 from the germline V gene are SGHAT and FQNNGV. CDR3 DNA sequence: TGTGCCAGCAGGATGATAGCGGGATCTTCAGATACGCAGTATTTT. Amino acid sequence: CASRMIAGSSDTQYF.

The sample holds one count of this clone. The CDR3 spells CASSLGAFGPYEQYF. The CDR3 DNA reads as TGTGCCAGCAGTTTAGGCGCCTTTGGGCCTTACGAGCAGTACTTC. The chain joins TRBV28 to TRBJ2-7; no clear D gene. The CDR3 consists of 15 residues. V dropped 2 bases and J dropped 4 bases, with 15 bases sitting between them. Looked up from germline, CDR1 is MDHEN and CDR2 is SYDVKM.

This clone was picked up a small number of times. The J gene is TRBJ2-7, the V gene TRBV5-1; D possibly corresponds to TRBD2 (6 bases). CDR3 size: 13 residues. Germline-derived CDR1 and CDR2 are SGHRS and YFSETQ. V shed 0 bases and J shed 6 bases, with 10 bases lying between them. CDR3 protein: CASSLDWGGEQYF. CDR3 DNA: TGCGCCAGCAGCTTGGATTGGGGAGGCGAGCAGTACTTC. Supplemented by reference TRBV5-1 and TRBJ2-7, the full variable domain reads KAGVTQTPRYLIKTRGQQVTLSCSPISGHRSVSWYQQTPGQGLQFLFEYFSETQRNKGNFPGRFSGRQFSNSRSEMNVSTLELGDSALYLCASSLDWGGEQYFGPGTRLTVT.

The V and J genes are TRBV12-3 or TRBV12-4 and TRBJ1-2, with a possible D match to TRBD1 (5 bases). Deletions cut 3 bases from V and 7 bases from J, with 12 bases between. The CDR3 loop spans 13 amino acids. The chain's CDR3 is CASSFSRDGGYTF. In DNA, the CDR3 is TGTGCCAGCAGTTTCAGCAGGGACGGTGGCTACACCTTC.

This chain uses TRBV6-5 with TRBJ1-4, with TRBD1 matching 7 bases. V was pared by 6 bases and J by 8 bases, with 9 bases of the junction left unmatched. Germline assignment: CDR1 MNHEY and CDR2 SVGAGI. The CDR3 consists of 14 residues. CDR3 DNA sequence: TGTGCCAGCAGATCGGCCGGGACAGAGGAAAAACTGTTTTTT. Protein sequence: CASRSAGTEEKLFF.

The genes are TRBV5-4 and TRBJ1-2; the match to TRBD1 covers 9 bases. Germline CDR1 is SGHNT and CDR2 is YYREEE (reference sequence). Germline trimming cut 7 bases from V and 0 bases from J; bases unmatched to any gene: 10. The CDR3 length is 16 residues. CDR3 sequence (DNA): TGTGCCAGCTCCAGGACAGGGGCCCAAGCTAACTATGGCTACACCTTC. This translates into CASSRTGAQANYGYTF.

This chain uses TRBV11-1 with TRBJ2-1, with 7 bases lining up with TRBD1. Germline V gene sequence: CDR1 SGHAT, CDR2 FQDESV (reference sequence). The CDR3 contains 15 residues. J was trimmed by 6 bases and V by 3 bases; bases with no gene match: 8. The CDR3 loop is CASSFRQGLTNEQFF. The DNA of the CDR3 is TGTGCCAGCAGCTTTCGACAGGGTTTGACCAATGAGCAGTTCTTC.

The chain has TRBV5-1 and TRBJ1-1; no reliable D call. CDR1 is SGHRS and CDR2 is YFSETQ in the germline V gene. The CDR3 runs 15 residues. The V end lost 3 bases, the J end lost 1 base, and 13 bases lay between the germline ends. CDR3 region: CASSSHEGWNTEAFF. In DNA, the CDR3 is TGCGCCAGCAGCTCGCACGAGGGTTGGAACACTGAAGCTTTCTTT.

V usage is TRBV2 and J usage is TRBJ2-7; the match to TRBD2 covers 10 bases. Germline V gene sequence: CDR1 SNHLY, CDR2 FYNNEI. The CDR3 is made up of 15 amino acids. The junction had 10 bases not matched to a gene; V was cut back by 7 bases and J by 4 bases. The CDR3, as DNA: TGTGCCAGCAATTTGCGGGCTAGCGGGAGTTACGAGCAGTACTTC. Its protein is CASNLRASGSYEQYF.